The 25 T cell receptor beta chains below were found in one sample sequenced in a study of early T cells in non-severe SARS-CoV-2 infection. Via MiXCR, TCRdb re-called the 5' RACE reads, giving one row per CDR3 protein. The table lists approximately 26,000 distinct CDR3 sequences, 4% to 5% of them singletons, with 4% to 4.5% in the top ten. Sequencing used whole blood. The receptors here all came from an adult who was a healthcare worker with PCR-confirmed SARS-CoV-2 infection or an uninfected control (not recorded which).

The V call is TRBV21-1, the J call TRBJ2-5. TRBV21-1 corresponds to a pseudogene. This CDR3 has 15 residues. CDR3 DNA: TGTGCCAGCGCCGTCGGCCACTTGACCTGGGAGACCCAGTACTTC. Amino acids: CASAVGHLTWETQYF.

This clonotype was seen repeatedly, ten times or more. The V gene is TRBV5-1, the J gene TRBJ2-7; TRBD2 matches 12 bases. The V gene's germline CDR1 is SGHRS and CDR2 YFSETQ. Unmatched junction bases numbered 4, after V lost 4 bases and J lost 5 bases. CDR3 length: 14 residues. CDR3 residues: CASSARTSGNEQYF. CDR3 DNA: TGCGCCAGCAGCGCCCGGACTAGCGGGAACGAGCAGTACTTC.

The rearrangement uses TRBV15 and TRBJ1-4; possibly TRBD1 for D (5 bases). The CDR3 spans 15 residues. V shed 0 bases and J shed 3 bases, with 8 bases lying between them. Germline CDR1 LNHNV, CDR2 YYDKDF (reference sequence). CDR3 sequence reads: CATSRDLGANEKLFF. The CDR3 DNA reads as TGTGCCACCAGCAGAGATCTAGGGGCTAATGAAAAACTGTTTTTT.

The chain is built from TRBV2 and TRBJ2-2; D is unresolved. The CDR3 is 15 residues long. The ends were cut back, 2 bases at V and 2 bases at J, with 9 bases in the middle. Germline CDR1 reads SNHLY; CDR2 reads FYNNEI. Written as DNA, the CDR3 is TGTGCCAGCAGTGAAAGTAGGGTTAACACCGGGGAGCTGTTTTTT. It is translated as CASSESRVNTGELFF.

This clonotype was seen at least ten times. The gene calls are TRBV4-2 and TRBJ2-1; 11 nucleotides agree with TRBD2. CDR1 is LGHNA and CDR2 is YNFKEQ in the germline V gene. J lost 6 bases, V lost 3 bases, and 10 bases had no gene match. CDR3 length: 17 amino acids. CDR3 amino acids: CASSQAFLAGGSNEQFF. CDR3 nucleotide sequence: TGTGCCAGCAGCCAGGCTTTCCTAGCGGGAGGCTCCAATGAGCAGTTCTTC.

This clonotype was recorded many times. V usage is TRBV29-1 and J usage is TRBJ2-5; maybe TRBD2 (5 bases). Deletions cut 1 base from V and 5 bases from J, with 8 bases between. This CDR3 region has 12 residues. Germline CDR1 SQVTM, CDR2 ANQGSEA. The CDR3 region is CSVEGTGETQYF. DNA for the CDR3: TGCAGCGTTGAAGGAACGGGGGAGACCCAGTACTTC.

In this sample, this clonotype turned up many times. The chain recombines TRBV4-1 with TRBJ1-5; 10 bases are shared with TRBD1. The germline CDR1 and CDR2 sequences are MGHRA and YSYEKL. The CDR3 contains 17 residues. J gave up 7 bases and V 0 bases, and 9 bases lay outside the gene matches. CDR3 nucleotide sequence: TGCGCCAGCAGCCAAGATACGCCGGGACAGGGGACCCAGCCCCAGCATTTT. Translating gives CASSQDTPGQGTQPQHF.

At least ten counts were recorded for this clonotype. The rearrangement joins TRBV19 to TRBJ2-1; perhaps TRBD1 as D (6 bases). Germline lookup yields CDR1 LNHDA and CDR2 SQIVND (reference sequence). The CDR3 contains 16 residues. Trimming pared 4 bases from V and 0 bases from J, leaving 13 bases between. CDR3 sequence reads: CASSTRTVASYNEQFF. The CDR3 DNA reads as TGTGCCAGTAGTACCCGGACAGTGGCCTCCTACAATGAGCAGTTCTTC.

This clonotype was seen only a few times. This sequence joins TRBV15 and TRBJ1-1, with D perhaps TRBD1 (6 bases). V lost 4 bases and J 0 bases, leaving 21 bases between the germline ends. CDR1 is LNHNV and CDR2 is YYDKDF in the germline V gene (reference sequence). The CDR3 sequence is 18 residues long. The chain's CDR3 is CATSKGMGAGAMNTEAFF. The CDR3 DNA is TGTGCCACCAGCAAGGGGATGGGGGCAGGGGCAATGAACACTGAAGCTTTCTTT.

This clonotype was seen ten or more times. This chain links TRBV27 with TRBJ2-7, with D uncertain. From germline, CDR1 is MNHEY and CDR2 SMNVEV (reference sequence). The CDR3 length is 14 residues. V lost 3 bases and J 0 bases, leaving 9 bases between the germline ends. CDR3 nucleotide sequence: TGTGCCAGCAGTTTGGGTAGTAGCTCCTACGAGCAGTACTTC. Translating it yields CASSLGSSSYEQYF.

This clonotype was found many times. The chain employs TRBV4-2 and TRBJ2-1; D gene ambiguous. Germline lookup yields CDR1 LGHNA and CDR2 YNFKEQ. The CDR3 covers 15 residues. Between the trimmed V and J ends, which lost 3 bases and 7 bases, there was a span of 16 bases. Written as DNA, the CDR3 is TGTGCCAGCAGCCACTTAATCCGTCTTACGAATGAGCAGTTCTTC. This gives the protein CASSHLIRLTNEQFF.

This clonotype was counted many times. The CDR3 nucleotides read TGTGCCAGCAGCTTATCTAGCGGGAGGGGCACAGATACGCAGTATTTT. Amino acids: CASSLSSGRGTDTQYF. The chain links TRBV7-2 to TRBJ2-3; 12 bases agree with TRBD2. The CDR3 has 16 amino acids. With 2 bases clipped from V and 1 base from J, the junction kept 1 base outside the gene matches. Germline CDR1 reads SGHTA; CDR2 reads FQGNSA. The complete variable domain, with remaining parts taken from reference TRBV7-2 and TRBJ2-3, reads GAGVSQSPSNKVTEKGKDVELRCDPISGHTALYWYRQSLGQGLEFLIYFQGNSAPDKSGLPSDRFSAERTGGSVSTLTIQRTQQEDSAVYLCASSLSSGRGTDTQYFGPGTRLTVL.

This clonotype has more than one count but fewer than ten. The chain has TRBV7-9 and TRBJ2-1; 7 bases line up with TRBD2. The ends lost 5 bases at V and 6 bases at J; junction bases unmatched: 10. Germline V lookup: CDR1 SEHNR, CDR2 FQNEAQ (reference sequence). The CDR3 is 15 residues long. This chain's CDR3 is CASSPSGITGNEQFF. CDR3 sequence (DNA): TGTGCCAGCAGCCCCAGCGGGATCACTGGCAATGAGCAGTTCTTC.

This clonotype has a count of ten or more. Written as DNA, the CDR3 is TGTGCCAGCGGTGAAGGGGGCACGGGGGCCAACGTCCTGACTTTC. Amino acids: CASGEGGTGANVLTF. This chain connects TRBV28 to TRBJ2-6, with TRBD1 matching 7 bases. This CDR3 spans 15 amino acids. The junction had 8 bases not matched to a gene; V was cut back by 8 bases and J by 4 bases. The V gene's germline CDR1 is MDHEN and CDR2 SYDVKM.

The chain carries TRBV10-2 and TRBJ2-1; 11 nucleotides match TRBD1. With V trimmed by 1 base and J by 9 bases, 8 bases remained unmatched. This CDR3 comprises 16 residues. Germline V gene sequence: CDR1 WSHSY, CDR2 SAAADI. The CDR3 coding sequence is TGCGCCAGCAGTGAGTGGGGGACAGGGGGTCATCGTGAGCAGTTCTTC. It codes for CASSEWGTGGHREQFF.

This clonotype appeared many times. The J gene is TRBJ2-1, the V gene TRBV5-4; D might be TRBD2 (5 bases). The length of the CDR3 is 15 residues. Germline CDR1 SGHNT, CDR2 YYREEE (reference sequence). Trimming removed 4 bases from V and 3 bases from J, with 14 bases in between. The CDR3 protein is CASSPGLDDYNEQFF. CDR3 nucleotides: TGTGCCAGCAGCCCCGGACTGGACGACTACAATGAGCAGTTCTTC.

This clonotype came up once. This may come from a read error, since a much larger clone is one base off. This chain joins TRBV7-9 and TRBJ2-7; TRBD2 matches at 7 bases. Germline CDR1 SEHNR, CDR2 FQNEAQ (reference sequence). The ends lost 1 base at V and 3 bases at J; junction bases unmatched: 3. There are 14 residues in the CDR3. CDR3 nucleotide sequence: TGTGCCAGCAGCTTAGGTGGGAGGGTCTACGAGCAGTACTTC. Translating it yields CASSLGGRVYEQYF. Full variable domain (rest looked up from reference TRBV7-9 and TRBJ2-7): DTGVSQNPRHKITKRGQNVTFRCDPISEHNRLYWYRQTLGQGPEFLTYFQNEAQLEKSRLLSDRFSAERPKGSFSTLEIQRTEQGDSAMYLCASSLGGRVYEQYFGPGTRLTVT.

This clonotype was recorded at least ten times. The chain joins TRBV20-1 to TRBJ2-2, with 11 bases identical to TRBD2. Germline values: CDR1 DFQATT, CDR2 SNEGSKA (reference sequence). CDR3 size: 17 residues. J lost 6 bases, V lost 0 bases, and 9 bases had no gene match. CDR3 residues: CSAREEASGRWAGELFF. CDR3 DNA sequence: TGCAGTGCTAGAGAAGAGGCTAGCGGGAGGTGGGCCGGGGAGCTGTTTTTT.

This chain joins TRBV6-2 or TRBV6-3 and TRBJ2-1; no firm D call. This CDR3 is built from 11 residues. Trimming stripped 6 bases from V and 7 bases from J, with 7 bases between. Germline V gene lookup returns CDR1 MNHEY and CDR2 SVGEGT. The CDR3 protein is CASSHRNEQFF. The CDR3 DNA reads TGTGCCAGCAGCCACCGAAATGAGCAGTTCTTC.

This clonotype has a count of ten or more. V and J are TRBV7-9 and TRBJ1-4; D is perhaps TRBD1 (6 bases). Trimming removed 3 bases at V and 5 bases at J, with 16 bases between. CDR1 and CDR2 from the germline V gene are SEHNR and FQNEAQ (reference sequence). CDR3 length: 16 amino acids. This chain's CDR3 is CASSFVFMDSNEKLFF. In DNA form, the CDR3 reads TGTGCCAGCAGCTTTGTTTTTATGGACAGCAATGAAAAACTGTTTTTT.

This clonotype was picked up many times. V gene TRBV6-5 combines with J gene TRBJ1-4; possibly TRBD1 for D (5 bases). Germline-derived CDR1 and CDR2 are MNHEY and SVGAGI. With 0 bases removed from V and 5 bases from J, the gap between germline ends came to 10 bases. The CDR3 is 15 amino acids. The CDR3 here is CASSYSNRRNEKLFF. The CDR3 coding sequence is TGTGCCAGCAGTTACTCGAACAGGAGGAATGAAAAACTGTTTTTT.

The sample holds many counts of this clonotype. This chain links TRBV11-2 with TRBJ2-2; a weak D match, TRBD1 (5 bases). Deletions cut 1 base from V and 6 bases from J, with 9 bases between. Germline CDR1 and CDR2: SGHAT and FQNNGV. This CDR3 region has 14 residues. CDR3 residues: CASSLVAGSGELFF. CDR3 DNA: TGTGCCAGCAGCTTAGTAGCAGGGTCCGGGGAGCTGTTTTTT.

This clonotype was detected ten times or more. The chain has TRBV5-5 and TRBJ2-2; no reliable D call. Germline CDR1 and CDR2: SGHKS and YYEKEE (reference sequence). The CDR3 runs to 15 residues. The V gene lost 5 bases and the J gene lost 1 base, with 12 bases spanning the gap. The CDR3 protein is CASRSPGRNTGELFF. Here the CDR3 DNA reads TGTGCCAGCAGGTCGCCTGGTCGGAACACCGGGGAGCTGTTTTTT.

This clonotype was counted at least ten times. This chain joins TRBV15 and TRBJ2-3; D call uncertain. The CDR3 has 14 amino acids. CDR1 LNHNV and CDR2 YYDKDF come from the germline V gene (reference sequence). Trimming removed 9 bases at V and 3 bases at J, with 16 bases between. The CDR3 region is CATTVELDTDTQYF. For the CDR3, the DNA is TGTGCCACTACCGTCGAGTTAGATACAGATACGCAGTATTTT.

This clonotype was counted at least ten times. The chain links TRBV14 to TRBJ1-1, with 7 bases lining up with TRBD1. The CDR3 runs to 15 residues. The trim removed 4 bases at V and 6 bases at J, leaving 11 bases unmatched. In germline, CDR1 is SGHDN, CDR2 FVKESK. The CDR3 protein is CASSRWDRSTSEAFF. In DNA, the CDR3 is TGTGCCAGCAGCCGGTGGGACAGAAGCACCTCTGAAGCTTTCTTT.